Here is one T cell receptor (beta chain) with its context. Its antigen is undetermined. Trimming removed 2 bases from V and 6 bases from J; junction bases left unmatched: 6. The CDR3 loop spans 14 amino acids. In germline, CDR1 is LGHNA, CDR2 YNFKEQ. Assay: immunoSEQ multiplex PCR; the TCRdb copy retains only in-frame clones and omits some. The sample holds about 99,000 clones, around 95% seen once. This specimen belongs to a study of OX40 agonist ivuxolimab in advanced cancers. At the level of the study: Hepatocellular carcinoma, melanoma, renal cell or head and neck cancer was diagnosed in the dose-escalation patients.

Study results and limitations: At 0.1-3.0 mg/kg, partial responders had clonal expansion among the lowest observed.

The specimen was CD4+ or CD8+ T cells sorted from blood, collected in a trial of the OX40 agonist ivuxolimab. The clonotype was recovered from an adult with an advanced solid tumor such as melanoma, head and neck, liver or kidney cancer. The chain links TRBV4-2 to TRBJ2-7, with 8 bases that match TRBD2. CDR3 sequence: CASSQFLAGSEQYF. DNA of the CDR3: TGTGCCAGCAGCCAATTCTTAGCGGGAAGCGAGCAGTACTTC.